The table lists the clone carrying this TCR beta chain with a few counts. The data originate from a study of blood T cell repertoires in COVID-19. As for the study in general: PBMCs, B-cell-depleted T cells, or T cells were the source of the cDNA or gDNA that made up the material.

CDR3 length: 14 amino acids. V gave up 5 bases and J gave up 10 bases; unmatched junction bases: 7. CDR1 is SGHNT and CDR2 is YYREEE in the germline V gene (reference sequence). Sequencing used immunoSEQ multiplex PCR; TCRdb keeps in-frame clones, though not all of them. The profile covers roughly 330,000 clones, with about 85% appearing a single time and under 6% taken by the ten largest. The chain recombines TRBV5-4 with TRBJ2-1; 12 nucleotides match TRBD2. Sequencing was carried out using PBMCs or T cells enriched from blood (not recorded which). The TCR originated in a woman younger than 45 who had recovered from COVID-19. CDR3 coding DNA: TGTGCCAGCAGTCTAGCGGGGGGGCTAGGGGAGCAGTTCTTC. Translated, it gives CASSLAGGLGEQFF. The whole variable domain, filled in from reference TRBV5-4 and TRBJ2-1, reads ETGVTQSPTHLIKTRGQQVTLRCSSQSGHNTVSWYQQALGQGPQFIFQYYREEENGRGNFPPRFSGLQFPNYSSELNVNALELDDSALYLCASSLAGGLGEQFFGPGTRLTVL.